This T cell receptor (beta chain) was documented in a study of control samples from healthy donors and cancer patients (TCRdb year 2020). The protocol used for the library was the immunoSEQ multiplex PCR assay. The clones in this table, taken by TCRdb from immuneACCESS, are in-frame only. Not every clone is retained; where verified, under half of the shortfall comes from an unresolved V gene, and the cause of the rest is unknown. The table for this sample lists about 81,000 clones; 85% to 95% of them were counted only once. Of the sample, around 4.9% is held by the ten largest clones. At the junction V is shortened by 1 base and J by 5 bases, with 13 bases in between. CDR1 and CDR2 (SGDLS, YYNGEE) derive from the germline V gene. The cysteine opens and the phenylalanine closes a CDR3 of 14 amino acids. Only CDR3 DNA remains: 42 bases, in frame from the first base. Notes on this clone: Its antigen is currently not known. Qualities for individual bases were not recorded, and no much larger clone is one base off.

Sequencing was performed on blood. The chain couples TRBV9 to TRBJ2-7; TRBD1 is a possible D gene, resting on 6 matching bases. This clonotype originated in a woman between 18 and 30 years old in good health. The nucleotide sequence is given as TGTGCCAGCAGCGTATCTTGGGGGCCCCACGAGCAGTACTTC. Translated, this is CASSVSWGPHEQYF.